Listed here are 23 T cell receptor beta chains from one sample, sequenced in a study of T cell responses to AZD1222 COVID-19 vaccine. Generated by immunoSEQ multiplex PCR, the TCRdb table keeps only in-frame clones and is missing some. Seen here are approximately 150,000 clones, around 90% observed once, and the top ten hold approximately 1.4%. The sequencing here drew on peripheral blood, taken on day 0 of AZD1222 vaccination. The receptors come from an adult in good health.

CDR3 loop: CASSEGHLRGNQPQHF. The CDR3 DNA reads TGTGCCAGCAGCGAGGGCCACCTTAGGGGCAATCAGCCCCAGCATTTT. The V gene is TRBV2, the J gene TRBJ1-5; D is ambiguous. Germline assignment: CDR1 SNHLY and CDR2 FYNNEI. Deletions cut 6 bases from V and 2 bases from J, with 17 bases between. This CDR3 has 16 amino acids.

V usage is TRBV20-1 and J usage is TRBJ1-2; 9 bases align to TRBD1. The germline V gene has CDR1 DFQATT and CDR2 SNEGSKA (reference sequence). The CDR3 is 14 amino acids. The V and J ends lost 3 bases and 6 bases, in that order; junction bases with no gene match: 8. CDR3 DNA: TGCAGTGCTAGTGGGACAGGGTCTAGGGATGGCTACACCTTC. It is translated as CSASGTGSRDGYTF.

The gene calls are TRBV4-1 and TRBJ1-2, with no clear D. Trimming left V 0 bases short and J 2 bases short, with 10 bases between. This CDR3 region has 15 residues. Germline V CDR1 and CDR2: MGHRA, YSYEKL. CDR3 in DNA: TGCGCCAGCAGCCAAGACCTGGCTCCGAACTATGGCTACACCTTC. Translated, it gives CASSQDLAPNYGYTF.

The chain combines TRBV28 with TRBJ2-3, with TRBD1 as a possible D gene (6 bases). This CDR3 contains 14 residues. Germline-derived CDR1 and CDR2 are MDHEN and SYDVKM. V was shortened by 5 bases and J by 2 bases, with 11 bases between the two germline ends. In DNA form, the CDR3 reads TGTGCCAGCAGTCCAACAGGGACCACAGATACGCAGTATTTT. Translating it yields CASSPTGTTDTQYF.

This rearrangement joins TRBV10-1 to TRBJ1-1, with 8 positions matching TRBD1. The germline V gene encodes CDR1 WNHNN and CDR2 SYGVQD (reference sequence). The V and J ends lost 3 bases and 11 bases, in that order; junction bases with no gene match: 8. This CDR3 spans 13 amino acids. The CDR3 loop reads CASSDGQGVRAFF. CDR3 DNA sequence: TGCGCCAGCAGTGACGGACAGGGTGTAAGGGCTTTCTTT.

The CDR3 DNA reads as TGTGCCAGCAGCTTAGGGGGTGGTGGGCTGAACACTGAAGCTTTCTTT. Amino acid sequence: CASSLGGGGLNTEAFF. The rearrangement joins TRBV7-6 to TRBJ1-1; no reliable D call. Per germline, CDR1 SGHVS and CDR2 FNYEAQ. The CDR3 is made up of 16 amino acids. The V gene lost 1 base and the J gene lost 0 bases, with 12 bases spanning the gap.

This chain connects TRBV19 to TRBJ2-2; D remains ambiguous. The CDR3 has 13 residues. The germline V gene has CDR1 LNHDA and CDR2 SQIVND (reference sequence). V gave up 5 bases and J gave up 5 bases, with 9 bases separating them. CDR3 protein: CASSSLATGELFF. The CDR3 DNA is TGTGCCAGTAGTTCGTTGGCTACCGGGGAGCTGTTTTTT. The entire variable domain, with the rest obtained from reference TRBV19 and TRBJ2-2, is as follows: DGGITQSPKYLFRKEGQNVTLSCEQNLNHDAMYWYRQDPGQGLRLIYYSQIVNDFQKGDIAEGYSVSREKKESFPLTVTSAQKNPTAFYLCASSSLATGELFFGEGSRLTVL.

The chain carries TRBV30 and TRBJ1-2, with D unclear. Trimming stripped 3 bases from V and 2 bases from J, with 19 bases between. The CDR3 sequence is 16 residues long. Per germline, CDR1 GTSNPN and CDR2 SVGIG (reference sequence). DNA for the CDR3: TGTGCCTGGAGAGTACCGCCTTCAAGCATAAACTATGGCTACACCTTC. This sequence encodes CAWRVPPSSINYGYTF.

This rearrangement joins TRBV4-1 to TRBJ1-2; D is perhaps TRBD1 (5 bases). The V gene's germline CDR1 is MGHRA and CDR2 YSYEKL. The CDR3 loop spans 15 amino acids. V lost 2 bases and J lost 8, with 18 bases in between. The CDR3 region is CASSQSQRGSFGYTF. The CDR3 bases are TGCGCCAGCAGCCAATCCCAGCGGGGCTCTTTCGGCTACACCTTC.

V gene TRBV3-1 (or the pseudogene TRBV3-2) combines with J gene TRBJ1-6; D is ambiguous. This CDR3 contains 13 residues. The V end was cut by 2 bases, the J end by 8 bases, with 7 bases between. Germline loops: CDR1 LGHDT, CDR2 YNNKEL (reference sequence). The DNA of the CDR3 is TGTGCCAGCAGCCAACTAATAGATTCACCCCTCCACTTT. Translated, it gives CASSQLIDSPLHF.

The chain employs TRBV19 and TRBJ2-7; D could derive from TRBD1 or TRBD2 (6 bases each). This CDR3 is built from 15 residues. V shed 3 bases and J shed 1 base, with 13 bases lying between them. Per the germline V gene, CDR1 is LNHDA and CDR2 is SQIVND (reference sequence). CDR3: CASSIGGLPSYEQYF. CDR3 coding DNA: TGTGCCAGTAGTATTGGGGGGCTACCATCCTACGAGCAGTACTTC.

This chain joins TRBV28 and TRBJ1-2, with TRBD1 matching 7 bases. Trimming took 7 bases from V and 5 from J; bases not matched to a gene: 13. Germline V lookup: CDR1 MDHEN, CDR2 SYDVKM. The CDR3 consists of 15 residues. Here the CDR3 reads CASTPLNRGSYGYTF. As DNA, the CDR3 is TGTGCCAGCACTCCCTTAAACAGGGGATCTTATGGCTACACCTTC.

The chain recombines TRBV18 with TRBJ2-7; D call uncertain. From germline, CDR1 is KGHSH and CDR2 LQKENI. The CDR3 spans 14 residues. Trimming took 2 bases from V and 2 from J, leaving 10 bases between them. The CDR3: CASSPAGRTYEQYF. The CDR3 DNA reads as TGTGCCAGCTCACCAGCCGGGCGCACCTACGAGCAGTACTTC.

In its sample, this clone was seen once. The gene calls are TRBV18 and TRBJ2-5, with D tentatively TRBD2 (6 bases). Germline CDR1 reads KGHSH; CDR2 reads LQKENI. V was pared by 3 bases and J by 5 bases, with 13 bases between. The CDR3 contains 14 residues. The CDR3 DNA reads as TGTGCCAGCTCACCCCCGGGGGAAGTGGAGACCCAGTACTTC. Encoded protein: CASSPPGEVETQYF.

The CDR3 loop is CASSSSHRGWLTDTQYF. The CDR3 DNA reads TGTGCCAGCAGTTCGTCGCACCGGGGTTGGCTCACAGATACGCAGTATTTT. The chain recombines TRBV27 with TRBJ2-3; a possible D gene is TRBD2 (5 bases). The CDR3 has 17 residues. CDR1 and CDR2 (germline): MNHEY, SMNVEV (reference sequence). Trimming took 4 bases from V and 2 from J, leaving 19 bases between them.

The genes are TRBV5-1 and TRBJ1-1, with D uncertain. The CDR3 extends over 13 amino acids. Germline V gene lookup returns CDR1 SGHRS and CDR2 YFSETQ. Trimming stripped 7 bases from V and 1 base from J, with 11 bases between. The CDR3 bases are TGCGCCAGCTTCCCCGAAGAGAACACTGAAGCTTTCTTT. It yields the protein CASFPEENTEAFF.

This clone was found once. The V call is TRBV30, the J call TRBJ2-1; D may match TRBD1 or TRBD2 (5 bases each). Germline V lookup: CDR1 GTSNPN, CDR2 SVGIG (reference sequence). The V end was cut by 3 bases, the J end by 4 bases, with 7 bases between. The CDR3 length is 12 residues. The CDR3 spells CAWRGRYNEQFF. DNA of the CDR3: TGTGCCTGGAGGGGACGTTACAATGAGCAGTTCTTC.

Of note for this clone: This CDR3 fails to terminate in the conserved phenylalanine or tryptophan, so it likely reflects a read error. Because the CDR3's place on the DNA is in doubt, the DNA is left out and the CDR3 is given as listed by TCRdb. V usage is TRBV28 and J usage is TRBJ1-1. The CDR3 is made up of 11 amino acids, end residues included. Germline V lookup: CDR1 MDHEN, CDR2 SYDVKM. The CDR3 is CASSSGRRPDL.

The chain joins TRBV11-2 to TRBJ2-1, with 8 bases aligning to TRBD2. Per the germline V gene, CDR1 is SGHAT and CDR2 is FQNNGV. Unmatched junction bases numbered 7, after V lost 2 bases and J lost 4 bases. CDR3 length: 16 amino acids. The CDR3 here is CASSLRLAGDYNEQFF. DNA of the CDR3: TGTGCCAGCAGCTTAAGGCTAGCGGGTGATTACAATGAGCAGTTCTTC.

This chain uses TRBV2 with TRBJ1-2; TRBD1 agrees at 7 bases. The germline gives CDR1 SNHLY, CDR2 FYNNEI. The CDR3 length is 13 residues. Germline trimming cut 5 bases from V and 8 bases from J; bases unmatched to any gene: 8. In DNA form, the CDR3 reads TGTGCCAGCAGTCGAGGGGGCATTGGGGGCTACACCTTC. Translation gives CASSRGGIGGYTF.

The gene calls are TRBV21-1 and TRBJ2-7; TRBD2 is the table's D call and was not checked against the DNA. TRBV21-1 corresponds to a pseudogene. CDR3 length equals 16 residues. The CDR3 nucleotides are TGTGCCAGCACTTCACGCCTCAACTTTTCCTCCTACGAGCAGTACTTC. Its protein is CASTSRLNFSSYEQYF.

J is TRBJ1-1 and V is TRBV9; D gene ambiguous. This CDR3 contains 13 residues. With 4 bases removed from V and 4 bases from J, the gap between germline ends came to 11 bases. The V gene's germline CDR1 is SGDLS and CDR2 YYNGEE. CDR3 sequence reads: CASSLDWATEAFF. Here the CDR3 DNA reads TGTGCCAGCAGCCTTGATTGGGCCACTGAAGCTTTCTTT.

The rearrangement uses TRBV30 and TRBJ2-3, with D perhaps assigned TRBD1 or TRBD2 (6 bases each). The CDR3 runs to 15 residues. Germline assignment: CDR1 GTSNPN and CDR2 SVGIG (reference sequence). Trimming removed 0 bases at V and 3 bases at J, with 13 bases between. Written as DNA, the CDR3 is TGTGCCTGGAGTGTACTGGGGGGCGCGACAGATACGCAGTATTTT. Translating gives CAWSVLGGATDTQYF.